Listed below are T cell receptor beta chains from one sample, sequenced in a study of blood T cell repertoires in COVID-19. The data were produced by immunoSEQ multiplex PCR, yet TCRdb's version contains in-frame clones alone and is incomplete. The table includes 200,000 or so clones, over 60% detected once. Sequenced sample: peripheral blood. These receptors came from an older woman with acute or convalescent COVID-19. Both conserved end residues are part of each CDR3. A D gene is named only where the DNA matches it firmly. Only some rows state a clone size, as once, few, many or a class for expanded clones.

cdr3_nt: TGTGCCAGCAGTTTCTCGGGTTTAGGCACTGAAGCTTTCTTT
cdr3_aa: CASSFSGLGTEAFF
j_call: TRBJ1-1
v_call: TRBV28
d_call: -
clone_size: -

cdr3_nt: TGTGCCAGCAGGCATCGGGGATGGGCCGGGGAGCTGTTTTTT
cdr3_aa: CASRHRGWAGELFF
j_call: TRBJ2-2
v_call: TRBV28
d_call: -
clone_size: -

cdr3_nt: TGTGCCAGCAGCCAACATAGCGGGAGATTCTTCAATGAGCAGTTCTTC
cdr3_aa: CASSQHSGRFFNEQFF
j_call: TRBJ2-1
v_call: TRBV5-8
d_call: TRBD2
clone_size: once

cdr3_nt: TGTGCCAGCAGTTTAAAGGACTCCCCGAGGCCTTCCTCCTACGAGCAGTACTTC
cdr3_aa: CASSLKDSPRPSSYEQYF
j_call: TRBJ2-7
v_call: TRBV27
d_call: -
clone_size: -

cdr3_nt: TGTGCCAGCAGTTTCTCTCCCGAGGGCACCGGGGAGCTGTTTTTT
cdr3_aa: CASSFSPEGTGELFF
j_call: TRBJ2-2
v_call: TRBV27
d_call: -
clone_size: few

cdr3_nt: TGTGCCAGCAGCCCTCGACCGGGCGGGATGGGGGGCTACACCTTC
cdr3_aa: CASSPRPGGMGGYTF
j_call: TRBJ1-2
v_call: TRBV7-6
d_call: -
clone_size: -

cdr3_nt: TGCGCCAGCAGCCCGACTAGTCTAGAGACCCAGTACTTC
cdr3_aa: CASSPTSLETQYF
j_call: TRBJ2-5
v_call: TRBV4-1
d_call: -
clone_size: once

cdr3_nt: TGTGCCAGCAGCCAAGAGGGGACATTAAATGGCTACACCTTC
cdr3_aa: CASSQEGTLNGYTF
j_call: TRBJ1-2
v_call: TRBV3-1/TRBV3-2
d_call: -
clone_size: -

cdr3_nt: TGTGCCAGCAGTTTATTTAGCCAGAACTATGGCTACACCTTC
cdr3_aa: CASSLFSQNYGYTF
j_call: TRBJ1-2
v_call: TRBV28
d_call: -
clone_size: many

cdr3_nt: TGTGCCAGCAGGGACATCAGGGGCTATGGCTACACCTTC
cdr3_aa: CASRDIRGYGYTF
j_call: TRBJ1-2
v_call: TRBV18
d_call: -
clone_size: few

cdr3_nt: TGTGCCAGCAGCGGGACTAGCGGGAGGGATACGCAGTATTTT
cdr3_aa: CASSGTSGRDTQYF
j_call: TRBJ2-3
v_call: TRBV9
d_call: TRBD2
clone_size: -

cdr3_nt: TGCGCCAGCAGTGAGTCGATAGTAGCGGGACTCAATGAGCAGTTCTTC
cdr3_aa: CASSESIVAGLNEQFF
j_call: TRBJ2-1
v_call: TRBV10-1
d_call: TRBD2
clone_size: few

cdr3_nt: TGTGCCAGCAGTTACCCGGTAGACTTGAGCTCCTACAATGAGCAGTTCTTC
cdr3_aa: CASSYPVDLSSYNEQFF
j_call: TRBJ2-1
v_call: TRBV6-2/TRBV6-3
d_call: -
clone_size: -

cdr3_nt: TGTGCCAGCAGCCAGTACAATGAGCAGTTCTTC
cdr3_aa: CASSQYNEQFF
j_call: TRBJ2-1
v_call: TRBV2
d_call: -
clone_size: -

cdr3_nt: TGTGCCAGCAGCTCCGGGTCACTAGCCAAAAACATTCAGTACTTC
cdr3_aa: CASSSGSLAKNIQYF
j_call: TRBJ2-4
v_call: TRBV28
d_call: -
clone_size: few

cdr3_nt: TGTGCCAGTAGTGCCCCGACCAGGGGCGCGAACTATGGCTACACCTTC
cdr3_aa: CASSAPTRGANYGYTF
j_call: TRBJ1-2
v_call: TRBV19
d_call: -
clone_size: few

cdr3_nt: TGTGCCAGCAGCTTCCCGACTAGCGGGAGGGCCGACACCGGGGAGCTGTTTTTT
cdr3_aa: CASSFPTSGRADTGELFF
j_call: TRBJ2-2
v_call: TRBV7-9
d_call: TRBD2
clone_size: few

cdr3_nt: TGTGCCAGCACATCCCGGGACGAGCAGTACTTC
cdr3_aa: CASTSRDEQYF
j_call: TRBJ2-7
v_call: TRBV6-5
d_call: -
clone_size: once